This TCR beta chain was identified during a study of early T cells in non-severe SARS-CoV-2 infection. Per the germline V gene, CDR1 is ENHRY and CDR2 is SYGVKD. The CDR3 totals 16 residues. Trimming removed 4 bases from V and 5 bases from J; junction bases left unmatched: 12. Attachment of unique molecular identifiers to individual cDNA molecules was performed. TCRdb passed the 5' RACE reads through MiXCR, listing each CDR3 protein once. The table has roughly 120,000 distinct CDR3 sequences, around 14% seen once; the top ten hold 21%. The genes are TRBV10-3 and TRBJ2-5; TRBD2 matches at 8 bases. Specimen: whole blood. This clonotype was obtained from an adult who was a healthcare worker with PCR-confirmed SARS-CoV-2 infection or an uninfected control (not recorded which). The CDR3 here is CAISVFRGASGETQYF. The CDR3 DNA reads TGTGCCATCAGTGTTTTCCGTGGGGCTAGCGGGGAGACCCAGTACTTC.